Detailed here is one T cell receptor beta chain. Per germline, CDR1 SGDLS and CDR2 YYNGEE. This CDR3 has 14 residues. V gave up 1 base and J gave up 6 bases; unmatched junction bases: 7. This specimen comes from a study of T-cell memory formation after mild COVID-19. TCRdb redid the calling of the 5' RACE reads with MiXCR, one entry per CDR3 protein. Of about 7,100 distinct CDR3 sequences in the sample, approximately 59% are singletons; the top ten hold roughly 2.5%. J is TRBJ2-7 and V is TRBV9; 7 bases fit TRBD2. This sequence originates from an adult who had mild COVID-19 (a few samples of this study predate the infection). Cell type and time point are not known. Sequencing was carried out using PBMCs or a T cell subset sorted from them (not recorded which). CDR3 region: CASSVSGGMGEQYF. CDR3 nucleotide sequence: TGTGCCAGCAGCGTATCGGGGGGAATGGGCGAGCAGTACTTC. The full variable domain, in which reference TRBV9 and TRBJ2-7 provide the parts outside the CDR3, is DSGVTQTPKHLITATGQRVTLRCSPRSGDLSVYWYQQSLDQGLQFLIQYYNGEERAKGNILERFSAQQFPDLHSELNLSSLELGDSALYFCASSVSGGMGEQYFGPGTRLTVT.